This T cell receptor (beta chain) was obtained from a study of T cell repertoires in cytomegalovirus infection. Study-level information: Both CMV infection and a matching HLA type were indicated by public TCR beta signatures. Study observations and caveats: CMV-specific TCR beta clonotypes restricted by HLA-C were the ones dominating the ex vivo response.

TCRdb re-called the reads with MiXCR, one entry per CDR3 protein. The repertoire holds more than 400,000 distinct CDR3 sequences, about 25% seen once, with over 10% in the top ten. The CDR3 length is 16 residues. Trimming at V came to 6 bases and at J to 9 bases, leaving 16 bases not matched to a gene. Germline assignment: CDR1 SGHVS and CDR2 FNYEAQ. This clonotype was found a few times. What it binds is unknown. Material for sequencing was PBMCs. The origin of this receptor is a human donor in good health (CMV status not recorded). Some clones in this sample may be carry-over from other donors' samples. V is TRBV7-6 and J is TRBJ2-1; 8 bases align to TRBD2. The CDR3 DNA follows: TGTGCCAGCAGGGCATTCCCGGGACTAGGAGGGATTGAGCAGTTCTTC. The encoded protein is CASRAFPGLGGIEQFF.